In this sample, the clone carrying this T cell receptor beta chain turned up many times. Its target is unknown. Its ends do not fully match the called genes, so a read error is possible. This record comes from a study of T-cell memory formation after mild COVID-19. Notes on the study in general: There was no confirmation that second-wave clones peaking on day 37 were SARS-CoV-2 specific. Certain responding clones were present in pre-infection memory, suggesting participation of cross-reactive memory. Contracting clones from day 15 to 85 had balanced CD4/CD8; later expanders favoured CD4+.

TCR alpha and TCR beta cDNA libraries carrying sample barcodes and UMIs came from 5'RACE with constant-segment primers. TCRdb reprocessed the 5' RACE reads via MiXCR and lists one record per CDR3 protein. Of 400,000 or so distinct CDR3 sequences listed, approximately 21% are singletons. Germline CDR1 is SGHRS and CDR2 is YFSETQ. This CDR3 region has 15 residues. The chain carries TRBV5-1 and TRBJ2-1; D remains unclear. Material for sequencing was PBMCs or a T cell subset sorted from them (not recorded which). The source is an adult woman who had mild COVID-19 (a few samples of this study predate the infection). Cell type and time point are not known. As DNA, the CDR3 is TGTGCCAGCAGCTTAGGTCAGAGCTCCTACAATGAGCAGTTCTTC. The encoded protein is CASSLGQSSYNEQFF.